Sequencing of this TCR beta chain was carried out in a study of brain T cells in children with intractable seizures. Study findings and constraints: Absence of clones before surgery may stem from lower sequencing depth.

The trim removed 5 bases at V and 3 bases at J, leaving 14 bases unmatched. The CDR3 has 18 amino acids. Germline V gives CDR1 SGHVS, CDR2 FNYEAQ. Clones were sequenced by immunoSEQ multiplex PCR, and TCRdb holds only the in-frame ones, with some missing. The sample contains 110,000 or so clones, 85% to 95% of which appear only once. With regard to this clone: Its antigen remains unidentified.

The sequencing used peripheral blood, collected at surgery. The sequence was obtained from a boy less than two years old with hemimegalencephaly and intractable seizures. This chain links TRBV7-6 with TRBJ2-3; 10 bases map to TRBD2. CDR3 sequence: CASSRTGLAGVGTDTQYF. CDR3 coding DNA: TGTGCCAGCAGCCGAACTGGGCTAGCGGGAGTGGGAACAGATACGCAGTATTTT.